One and the same sample provided the 23 T cell receptor beta chains below, sequenced in a study of blood T cell repertoires in COVID-19. Measured with immunoSEQ multiplex PCR; TCRdb has only the in-frame clones, and not every one. The data hold roughly 340,000 clones, with 80% to 90% observed a single time. Sequencing was performed on PBMCs or T cells enriched from blood (not recorded which). Source of these receptors: a man in his late teens or twenties who had recovered from COVID-19.

The chain's CDR3 is CASSLDRGNEQFF. CDR3 bases: TGTGCCAGCAGTCTAGACAGGGGGAATGAGCAGTTCTTC. The V call is TRBV2, the J call TRBJ2-1, with TRBD1 identical over 9 bases. V was clipped by 5 bases and J by 7 bases; unmatched bases: 3. Germline CDR1 is SNHLY and CDR2 is FYNNEI. The CDR3 covers 13 residues.

This clone was seen a single time. V and J are TRBV3-1 (or the pseudogene TRBV3-2) and TRBJ1-1; D perhaps matches TRBD1 (6 bases). Germline CDR1 is LGHDT and CDR2 is YNNKEL (reference sequence). This CDR3 is 19 amino acids long. V was cut by 1 base and J by 0 bases, with 21 bases left in between. The chain's CDR3 is CASSQVARGGSTMNTEAFF. CDR3 DNA: TGTGCCAGCAGCCAAGTAGCGAGGGGGGGGTCGACCATGAACACTGAAGCTTTCTTT.

A remark on this clone: Other DNA sequences of this sample code for an identical CDR3. The chain carries TRBV3-1 (or the pseudogene TRBV3-2) and TRBJ2-2, with a tentative D call TRBD1 (5 bases). Trimming took 6 bases from V and 5 from J, leaving 7 bases between them. CDR1 is LGHDT, CDR2 YNNKEL, per germline (reference sequence). This CDR3 is 12 amino acids long. The CDR3 sequence: CASSPGTGELFF. Here the CDR3 DNA reads TGTGCCAGCAGTCCAGGGACCGGGGAGCTGTTTTTT.

The chain carries TRBV28 and TRBJ1-3; 7 bases are a match to TRBD1. Germline CDR1 and CDR2: MDHEN and SYDVKM. V was pared by 5 bases and J by 10 bases, with 8 bases of the junction left unmatched. CDR3 size: 13 residues. Here the CDR3 reads CASSIDRARTIYF. Written as DNA, the CDR3 is TGTGCCAGCAGTATAGACAGGGCTCGGACCATATATTTT.

This clone was picked up one time. This chain connects TRBV14 to TRBJ2-7; no definite D call. The V gene's germline CDR1 is SGHDN and CDR2 FVKESK. Trimming left V 0 bases short and J 9 bases short, with 12 bases between. This CDR3 is 13 amino acids long. CDR3 region: CASSQEFGGGQYF. Here the CDR3 DNA reads TGTGCCAGCAGCCAAGAGTTCGGCGGCGGGCAGTACTTC.

V is TRBV2 and J is TRBJ1-5; D perhaps matches TRBD1 (6 bases). Trimming shortened V by 9 bases and J by 4 bases, and 13 bases separated the two germline ends. Germline CDR1 is SNHLY and CDR2 is FYNNEI. The CDR3 extends over 13 amino acids. The CDR3, as DNA: TGTGCCAGTCTACAGGGAAAAAATCAGCCCCAGCATTTT. This gives the protein CASLQGKNQPQHF.

This sequence joins TRBV5-5 and TRBJ1-2; D is perhaps TRBD1 (6 bases). The CDR3 consists of 13 residues. The V gene lost 4 bases and the J gene lost 7 bases, with 14 bases spanning the gap. Per germline, CDR1 SGHKS and CDR2 YYEKEE (reference sequence). CDR3 bases: TGTGCCAGCAGCGCGACAGGAAACCCTGGCTACACCTTC. Translating it yields CASSATGNPGYTF.

CDR3 DNA sequence: TGCAGTGCTAGTGGACTGGGACAGTCAGGAGGGGCGAACACTGAAGCTTTCTTT. Translated: CSASGLGQSGGANTEAFF. The V and J genes are TRBV20-1 and TRBJ1-1; TRBD1 matches 7 bases. J lost 1 base, V lost 3 bases, and 17 bases had no gene match. The CDR3 is made up of 18 amino acids. The germline CDR1 and CDR2 sequences are DFQATT and SNEGSKA (reference sequence).

The V and J genes are TRBV5-6 and TRBJ1-6; 9 bases line up with TRBD1. V was clipped by 3 bases and J by 8 bases; unmatched bases: 12. The CDR3 sequence is 17 residues long. Germline V lookup: CDR1 SGHDT, CDR2 YYEEEE. CDR3 loop: CASSSSRDRVFDSPLHF. CDR3 coding DNA: TGTGCCAGCAGCTCCTCCCGGGACAGGGTTTTTGATTCACCCCTCCACTTT.

The rearrangement uses TRBV10-3 and TRBJ1-5; possible D gene TRBD1, 5 bases. Germline V lookup: CDR1 ENHRY, CDR2 SYGVKD. This CDR3 region has 14 residues. The V end lost 8 bases, the J end lost 1 base, and 12 bases lay between the germline ends. The CDR3 sequence is CAIRGGSSNQPQHF. CDR3 coding DNA: TGTGCCATCCGGGGGGGGAGCAGCAATCAGCCCCAGCATTTT.

This chain links TRBV30 with TRBJ2-3; 8 bases are a match to TRBD2. With V trimmed by 6 bases and J by 2 bases, 10 bases remained unmatched. The CDR3 runs to 15 residues. CDR1 and CDR2 from the germline V gene are GTSNPN and SVGIG (reference sequence). CDR3 sequence (DNA): TGTGCCTGTACACTTAGCGGGGTGTTCACAGATACGCAGTATTTT. Its translation: CACTLSGVFTDTQYF.

The chain recombines TRBV18 with TRBJ2-7, with TRBD1 matching over 10 bases. CDR1 is KGHSH, CDR2 LQKENI, per germline. CDR3 length equals 15 residues. Trimming at V came to 5 bases and at J to 5 bases, leaving 9 bases not matched to a gene. CDR3 protein: CASSSPGQGTDEQYF. CDR3 DNA sequence: TGTGCCAGCTCATCGCCGGGACAGGGGACCGACGAGCAGTACTTC.

V gene TRBV5-4 combines with J gene TRBJ2-5; 7 bases map to TRBD2. The J segment lost 2 bases and the V segment lost 3 bases, leaving 4 bases of the junction unmatched. The CDR3 length is 14 residues. Germline assignment: CDR1 SGHNT and CDR2 YYREEE (reference sequence). CDR3 protein: CASSSGLDQETQYF. The DNA for the CDR3 is TGTGCCAGCAGCTCCGGACTAGATCAAGAGACCCAGTACTTC.

This clone showed up just a few times. The chain joins TRBV28 to TRBJ1-2; 8 bases match TRBD1. V shed 4 bases and J 7 bases; nucleotides not matched to a gene: 11. This CDR3 comprises 15 residues. Germline assignment: CDR1 MDHEN and CDR2 SYDVKM. CDR3 DNA sequence: TGTGCCAGCAGTTCTCCGGGACAGGTAACTCGTGGCTACACCTTC. This encodes CASSSPGQVTRGYTF.

The gene calls are TRBV19 and TRBJ2-6; D is undetermined. Germline V gene lookup returns CDR1 LNHDA and CDR2 SQIVND (reference sequence). The CDR3 runs to 16 residues. Trimming pared 4 bases from V and 0 bases from J, leaving 10 bases between. CDR3 sequence (DNA): TGTGCCAGTAGTACCCACAGAGACTCTGGGGCCAACGTCCTGACTTTC. It codes for CASSTHRDSGANVLTF.

The genes are TRBV6-5 and TRBJ1-1; D perhaps matches TRBD1 (5 bases). Germline V CDR1 and CDR2: MNHEY, SVGAGI. The CDR3 extends over 14 amino acids. The V end was cut by 5 bases, the J end by 8 bases, with 18 bases between. CDR3 amino acids: CASSSQGFLGEAFF. CDR3 DNA: TGTGCCAGCAGTAGTCAGGGATTCCTAGGGGAAGCTTTCTTT.

The rearrangement links TRBV2 to TRBJ1-6; no reliable D call. The CDR3 has 13 residues. V was trimmed by 7 bases and J by 10 bases, leaving 14 bases between them. Germline-derived CDR1 and CDR2 are SNHLY and FYNNEI. The CDR3 here is CASMVDSGSPLHF. The CDR3 nucleotides are TGTGCCAGCATGGTGGATTCGGGGTCACCCCTCCACTTT.

This rearrangement joins TRBV21-1 to TRBJ1-3; no DNA check was done on the table's D call, TRBD1. TRBV21-1 is a listed pseudogene. The CDR3 sequence is 17 residues long. The CDR3 loop is CASSKMTAGHSGNTIYF. In nucleotides, the CDR3 is TGTGCCAGCAGCAAAATGACAGCCGGCCACTCTGGAAACACCATATATTTT.

This chain's CDR3 is CASSMGSSRNQPQHF. The CDR3 bases are TGTGCCAGTAGTATGGGCAGTAGTAGAAATCAGCCCCAGCATTTT. The rearrangement links TRBV19 to TRBJ1-5; D is uncertain. CDR3 length equals 15 residues. Looked up from germline, CDR1 is LNHDA and CDR2 is SQIVND (reference sequence). The V end lost 3 bases, the J end lost 4 bases, and 13 bases lay between the germline ends.

The rearrangement uses TRBV3-1 (or the pseudogene TRBV3-2) and TRBJ1-6; 8 nucleotides match TRBD1. CDR1 LGHDT and CDR2 YNNKEL come from the germline V gene (reference sequence). The CDR3 runs to 16 residues. With 2 bases clipped from V and 6 bases from J, the junction kept 6 bases outside the gene matches. CDR3 bases: TGTGCCAGCAGCCAAACAGGGGGAACGATTAATTCACCCCTCCACTTT. This codes for CASSQTGGTINSPLHF.

This sequence joins TRBV15 and TRBJ1-6, with D hard to call. Germline V CDR1 and CDR2: LNHNV, YYDKDF (reference sequence). The CDR3 covers 14 residues. V was cut by 5 bases and J by 9 bases, with 14 bases left in between. The CDR3 region has the DNA TGTGCCACCAGCCGGAGGAGGGAGCTTTCACCCCTCCACTTT. Translation gives CATSRRRELSPLHF.

The V call is TRBV3-1 (or the pseudogene TRBV3-2), the J call TRBJ2-1; TRBD2 agrees at 9 bases. V shed 0 bases and J 12 bases; nucleotides not matched to a gene: 9. Germline V CDR1 and CDR2: LGHDT, YNNKEL (reference sequence). This CDR3 region has 15 residues. CDR3 sequence: CASSQDLGLAGRQFF. CDR3 in DNA: TGTGCCAGCAGCCAAGATCTGGGACTAGCAGGTCGGCAGTTCTTC.

This chain links TRBV3-1 (or the pseudogene TRBV3-2) with TRBJ1-1, with D perhaps matching TRBD1 (6 bases). The germline V and J ends were trimmed by 2 bases and 1 base, with 8 bases remaining between them. The CDR3 totals 14 residues. Germline-derived CDR1 and CDR2 are LGHDT and YNNKEL (reference sequence). CDR3 in DNA: TGTGCCAGCAGCCAACTACAGGGGAACACTGAAGCTTTCTTT. Amino acids: CASSQLQGNTEAFF.